This T cell receptor beta chain was captured by sequencing in a study of T-cell reconstitution after alpha-beta-depleted transplantation in children. The V gene lost 5 bases and the J gene lost 5 bases, with 12 bases spanning the gap. The CDR3 totals 13 residues. Germline V gene sequence: CDR1 SNHLY, CDR2 FYNNEI. Unique molecular identifiers were built into the TCRbeta library. TCRdb re-derived calls from the PCR reads in MiXCR, one entry per CDR3 protein. The sample holds around 410,000 distinct CDR3 sequences; roughly a tenth are singletons and the top ten take approximately 5%. The V gene is TRBV2, the J gene TRBJ1-2; D is possibly TRBD1 (6 bases). This receptor was identified in a human donor who donated a stem cell graft to a child with acute myeloid leukemia. Here the sequenced sample was PBMCs from the stem cell graft donor, taken from the stem cell graft. The CDR3 loop is CASSSTGKYGYTF. CDR3 coding DNA: TGTGCCAGCAGTTCTACAGGGAAATATGGCTACACCTTC.